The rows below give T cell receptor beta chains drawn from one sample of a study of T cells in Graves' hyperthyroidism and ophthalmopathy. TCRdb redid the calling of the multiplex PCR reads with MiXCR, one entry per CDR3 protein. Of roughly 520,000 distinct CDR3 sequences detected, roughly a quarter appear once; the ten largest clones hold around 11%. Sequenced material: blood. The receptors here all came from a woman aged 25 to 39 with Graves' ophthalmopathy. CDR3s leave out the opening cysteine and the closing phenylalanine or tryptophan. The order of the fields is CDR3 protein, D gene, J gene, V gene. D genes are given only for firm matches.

CDR3 protein: ASSPGQGFYGYT
D gene: TRBD1
J gene: TRBJ1-2
V gene: TRBV12-3/TRBV12-4

CDR3 protein: ASSPIRDLNTGELF
D gene: .
J gene: TRBJ2-2
V gene: TRBV18

CDR3 protein: ASSRQVSDGYT
D gene: .
J gene: TRBJ1-2
V gene: TRBV12-3/TRBV12-4

CDR3 protein: ASSDRQLYGYT
D gene: .
J gene: TRBJ1-2
V gene: TRBV6-2/TRBV6-3

CDR3 protein: SVGDSHGYT
D gene: TRBD1
J gene: TRBJ1-2
V gene: TRBV29-1

CDR3 protein: SAIQPLGDYGYT
D gene: .
J gene: TRBJ1-2
V gene: TRBV20-1

CDR3 protein: ASSLLQGGHGYT
D gene: TRBD1
J gene: TRBJ1-2
V gene: TRBV7-9

CDR3 protein: ATAGHRGNTEAF
D gene: .
J gene: TRBJ1-1
V gene: TRBV15

CDR3 protein: ASRNNYGYT
D gene: .
J gene: TRBJ1-2
V gene: TRBV28

CDR3 protein: ASSIYDNQPQH
D gene: .
J gene: TRBJ1-5
V gene: TRBV7-8

CDR3 protein: ATSRDIGRDEQY
D gene: TRBD2
J gene: TRBJ2-7
V gene: TRBV15

CDR3 protein: ASSLSGGGGPQETQY
D gene: .
J gene: TRBJ2-5
V gene: TRBV27

CDR3 protein: ASSLRAGRAF
D gene: .
J gene: TRBJ1-1
V gene: TRBV12-3/TRBV12-4

CDR3 protein: ASSQYAGGGGTEAF
D gene: .
J gene: TRBJ1-1
V gene: TRBV14

CDR3 protein: ASNQGTMNTEAF
D gene: .
J gene: TRBJ1-1
V gene: TRBV19

CDR3 protein: ASLWDRGGVYEQY
D gene: TRBD1
J gene: TRBJ2-7
V gene: TRBV7-2

CDR3 protein: ASSAPGSDNQPQH
D gene: .
J gene: TRBJ1-5
V gene: TRBV9

CDR3 protein: ASSRYKSQEHSYEQY
D gene: .
J gene: TRBJ2-7
V gene: TRBV28

CDR3 protein: ASSLALADEAF
D gene: .
J gene: TRBJ1-1
V gene: TRBV12-3/TRBV12-4

CDR3 protein: ASNRQSNYGYT
D gene: .
J gene: TRBJ1-2
V gene: TRBV11-2

CDR3 protein: ASTPNRGYPGNTIY
D gene: TRBD1
J gene: TRBJ1-3
V gene: TRBV28

CDR3 protein: ASSYSNAGGPYEQY
D gene: TRBD2
J gene: TRBJ2-7
V gene: TRBV6-2/TRBV6-3

CDR3 protein: ASSYDRIDGYT
D gene: .
J gene: TRBJ1-2
V gene: TRBV6-2/TRBV6-3

CDR3 protein: ASSSSTYGYT
D gene: .
J gene: TRBJ1-2
V gene: TRBV7-9

CDR3 protein: ASSDRVNYGYT
D gene: .
J gene: TRBJ1-2
V gene: TRBV6-1

CDR3 protein: ASSYSEGETQY
D gene: .
J gene: TRBJ2-5
V gene: TRBV6-5

CDR3 protein: ASSATGGPLYGYT
D gene: TRBD1
J gene: TRBJ1-2
V gene: TRBV6-1

CDR3 protein: ASSPTLATTYEQY
D gene: .
J gene: TRBJ2-7
V gene: TRBV7-2

CDR3 protein: ASRTSEYYEQY
D gene: TRBD2
J gene: TRBJ2-7
V gene: TRBV2

CDR3 protein: ASSYSNPGGATGELF
D gene: TRBD2
J gene: TRBJ2-2
V gene: TRBV6-2/TRBV6-3

CDR3 protein: ASSQEGRVGGGAF
D gene: .
J gene: TRBJ1-1
V gene: TRBV4-1

CDR3 protein: ASSHGQNTETQY
D gene: .
J gene: TRBJ2-5
V gene: TRBV5-5

CDR3 protein: ASSHPRDRAFFTYEQY
D gene: TRBD1
J gene: TRBJ2-7
V gene: TRBV6-2/TRBV6-3

CDR3 protein: ASIKEPDRRDKY
D gene: TRBD1
J gene: TRBJ2-7
V gene: TRBV2

CDR3 protein: ASSVEGTGTSPLH
D gene: TRBD1
J gene: TRBJ1-6
V gene: TRBV9